A selection of T cell receptor beta chains follows, all from one sample in a study of blood T cell repertoires in COVID-19. Sequencing was performed with immunoSEQ multiplex PCR; in TCRdb, only in-frame clones are kept and a portion is missing. Of about 70,000 clones in the sample, approximately 86% are singletons; the top ten hold 9.5% to 15%. The sequenced material came from peripheral blood. The receptors shown here come from a human donor in a cohort sampled during active COVID-19. The CDR3 runs from the conserved cysteine through the conserved F or W. A D gene is named only where the DNA matches it firmly. The size entry is marked missing in some rows and otherwise reads once, few, many or a size class.

D gene: TRBD1
V gene: TRBV30
CDR3 length: 12
J gene: TRBJ1-6
clone size: .
CDR3 DNA: TGTGCCTGGGGGGACAGGGGCTCACCCCTCCACTTT
CDR3 protein: CAWGDRGSPLHF

D gene: .
V gene: TRBV7-2
CDR3 length: 14
J gene: TRBJ2-7
clone size: .
CDR3 DNA: TGTGCCAGCAGCTTAGGGGGGACAAATTACGAGCAGTACTTC
CDR3 protein: CASSLGGTNYEQYF

D gene: TRBD1
V gene: TRBV5-6
CDR3 length: 15
J gene: TRBJ1-2
clone size: .
CDR3 DNA: TGTGCCAGCAGCCCTTTGGGACAGACTAACTATGGCTACACCTTC
CDR3 protein: CASSPLGQTNYGYTF

D gene: TRBD2
V gene: TRBV6-5
CDR3 length: 15
J gene: TRBJ2-1
clone size: .
CDR3 DNA: TGTGCCAGCAGGCCTAGCGGGGGGGACTACAATGAGCAGTTCTTC
CDR3 protein: CASRPSGGDYNEQFF

D gene: TRBD1
V gene: TRBV6-6
CDR3 length: 14
J gene: TRBJ1-1
clone size: few
CDR3 DNA: TGTGCCAGCAGTGTCGGACAGGGGAACACTGAAGCTTTCTTT
CDR3 protein: CASSVGQGNTEAFF

D gene: .
V gene: TRBV7-2
CDR3 length: 15
J gene: TRBJ1-3
clone size: .
CDR3 DNA: TGTGCCAGCAGCTTAGCCCGGAGCTCTGGAAACACCATATATTTT
CDR3 protein: CASSLARSSGNTIYF

D gene: .
V gene: TRBV5-6
CDR3 length: 14
J gene: TRBJ1-1
clone size: .
CDR3 DNA: TGTGCCAGCAGCTTGGGGCCGGGGTACACTGAAGCTTTCTTT
CDR3 protein: CASSLGPGYTEAFF

D gene: TRBD1
V gene: TRBV7-2
CDR3 length: 14
J gene: TRBJ2-7
clone size: .
CDR3 DNA: TGTGCCAGCAGCAAGGACAGGGCCGCCTACGAGCAGTACTTC
CDR3 protein: CASSKDRAAYEQYF

D gene: .
V gene: TRBV10-3
CDR3 length: 16
J gene: TRBJ1-4
clone size: few
CDR3 DNA: TGTGCCATCAGTGAGGGAAAGGGGGCAACTAATGAAAAACTGTTTTTT
CDR3 protein: CAISEGKGATNEKLFF

D gene: .
V gene: TRBV20-1
CDR3 length: 11
J gene: TRBJ1-2
clone size: .
CDR3 DNA: TGCAGTGCCCGGGAAGGTTGGGGCTACACCTTC
CDR3 protein: CSAREGWGYTF

D gene: TRBD1
V gene: TRBV2
CDR3 length: 15
J gene: TRBJ1-4
clone size: .
CDR3 DNA: TGTGCCAGCATGCGTTCACAGGGGGCGGGAGAAAAACTGTTTTTT
CDR3 protein: CASMRSQGAGEKLFF

D gene: .
V gene: TRBV9
CDR3 length: 14
J gene: TRBJ2-2
clone size: .
CDR3 DNA: TGTGCCAGCAGCGTAGACAGGGCGACCGGGGAGCTGTTTTTT
CDR3 protein: CASSVDRATGELFF

D gene: TRBD1
V gene: TRBV5-1
CDR3 length: 14
J gene: TRBJ2-5
clone size: .
CDR3 DNA: TGCGCCAGCAGCCACGGGACAGGGGACGAGACCCAGTACTTC
CDR3 protein: CASSHGTGDETQYF

D gene: TRBD1
V gene: TRBV5-4
CDR3 length: 15
J gene: TRBJ1-2
clone size: .
CDR3 DNA: TGTGCCAGCAGCTCAGGTGGGACAGGGAACTATGGCTACACCTTC
CDR3 protein: CASSSGGTGNYGYTF

D gene: .
V gene: TRBV30
CDR3 length: 13
J gene: TRBJ2-1
clone size: .
CDR3 DNA: TGTGCCTGGAGTGATAATATTTACAATGAGCAGTTCTTC
CDR3 protein: CAWSDNIYNEQFF

D gene: TRBD2
V gene: TRBV4-1
CDR3 length: 16
J gene: TRBJ2-5
clone size: .
CDR3 DNA: TGCGCCAGCAGCCAACAGCTAGCGGGGGGACAAGAGACCCAGTACTTC
CDR3 protein: CASSQQLAGGQETQYF

D gene: TRBD1
V gene: TRBV29-1
CDR3 length: 13
J gene: TRBJ1-1
clone size: .
CDR3 DNA: TGCAGCGTACGGGGACAGGCGAACACTGAAGCTTTCTTT
CDR3 protein: CSVRGQANTEAFF

D gene: .
V gene: TRBV11-2
CDR3 length: 14
J gene: TRBJ1-2
clone size: .
CDR3 DNA: TGTGCCAGCAGCGCCCAGACAGTCAACTATGGCTACACCTTC
CDR3 protein: CASSAQTVNYGYTF

D gene: TRBD2
V gene: TRBV19
CDR3 length: 17
J gene: TRBJ2-2
clone size: .
CDR3 DNA: TGTGCCAGTAGTTTCCCACTCATAGCGGGACACACCGGGGAGCTGTTTTTT
CDR3 protein: CASSFPLIAGHTGELFF

D gene: TRBD2
V gene: TRBV6-2/TRBV6-3
CDR3 length: 17
J gene: TRBJ2-3
clone size: few
CDR3 DNA: TGTGCCAGCAGCCCGGGACTAGCGGGGGGGCCTACAGATACGCAGTATTTT
CDR3 protein: CASSPGLAGGPTDTQYF

D gene: .
V gene: TRBV19
CDR3 length: 14
J gene: TRBJ2-7
clone size: once
CDR3 DNA: TGTGCCAGTAGTAGAACCAACAGAGCCTACGAGCAGTACTTC
CDR3 protein: CASSRTNRAYEQYF

D gene: .
V gene: TRBV7-9
CDR3 length: 14
J gene: TRBJ2-5
clone size: .
CDR3 DNA: TGTGCCAGCAGCTTAGTATCTGGCGGGGAGACCCAGTACTTC
CDR3 protein: CASSLVSGGETQYF

D gene: .
V gene: TRBV5-1
CDR3 length: 12
J gene: TRBJ2-3
clone size: .
CDR3 DNA: TGCGCCAGCGGGGGGACCACAGATACGCAGTATTTT
CDR3 protein: CASGGTTDTQYF

D gene: .
V gene: TRBV9
CDR3 length: 17
J gene: TRBJ2-3
clone size: .
CDR3 DNA: TGTGCCAGCAGCCCTCCCTACGACACGAAATACACAGATACGCAGTATTTT
CDR3 protein: CASSPPYDTKYTDTQYF

D gene: TRBD2
V gene: TRBV4-1
CDR3 length: 16
J gene: TRBJ2-1
clone size: .
CDR3 DNA: TGCGCCAGCAGCCTCGGGAGGGGGGGCCTCTACAATGAGCAGTTCTTC
CDR3 protein: CASSLGRGGLYNEQFF

D gene: .
V gene: TRBV7-9
CDR3 length: 9
J gene: TRBJ1-1
clone size: once
CDR3 DNA: TGTGCCGCGGGCAGCGAAGCTTTCTTT
CDR3 protein: CAAGSEAFF

D gene: .
V gene: TRBV6-5
CDR3 length: 13
J gene: TRBJ2-5
clone size: once
CDR3 DNA: TGTGCCAGCAGCCGTGACATGGGAGAGACCCAGTACTTC
CDR3 protein: CASSRDMGETQYF

D gene: .
V gene: TRBV4-3
CDR3 length: 15
J gene: TRBJ2-3
clone size: once
CDR3 DNA: TGCGCCAGCAGCCCTGGGGTAGCGGGCACAGATACGCAGTATTTT
CDR3 protein: CASSPGVAGTDTQYF

D gene: TRBD1
V gene: TRBV19
CDR3 length: 17
J gene: TRBJ2-3
clone size: .
CDR3 DNA: TGTGCCAGTAGTATATTCGGGCAGGGGGTTGAATCGTATACGCAGTATTTT
CDR3 protein: CASSIFGQGVESYTQYF

D gene: TRBD1
V gene: TRBV2
CDR3 length: 17
J gene: TRBJ1-3
clone size: few
CDR3 DNA: TGTGCCAGCAGTGATCTACAGGGGTACAGGTCCGGAAACACCATATATTTT
CDR3 protein: CASSDLQGYRSGNTIYF

D gene: TRBD2
V gene: TRBV11-2
CDR3 length: 17
J gene: TRBJ2-2
clone size: .
CDR3 DNA: TGTGCCAGCAGCCCAAGAGCCGGGGGGGTGGGCACCGGGGAGCTGTTTTTT
CDR3 protein: CASSPRAGGVGTGELFF

D gene: TRBD1
V gene: TRBV6-1
CDR3 length: 13
J gene: TRBJ1-2
clone size: .
CDR3 DNA: TGTGCCAGCAGTGAGCGGGACAGTTATGGCTACACCTTC
CDR3 protein: CASSERDSYGYTF

D gene: TRBD2
V gene: TRBV5-4
CDR3 length: 12
J gene: TRBJ2-1
clone size: .
CDR3 DNA: TGTGCCAGCCCGGGGGGGAGGGATGAGCAGTTCTTC
CDR3 protein: CASPGGRDEQFF

D gene: .
V gene: TRBV15
CDR3 length: 17
J gene: TRBJ2-1
clone size: few
CDR3 DNA: TGTGCCACCAGCAGAGATGAAGCGGAAAGCTCCTACAATGAGCAGTTCTTC
CDR3 protein: CATSRDEAESSYNEQFF

D gene: TRBD1
V gene: TRBV5-6
CDR3 length: 15
J gene: TRBJ2-5
clone size: .
CDR3 DNA: TGTGCCAGCAGCGGAAGGACAGGGACGAGGGAGACCCAGTACTTC
CDR3 protein: CASSGRTGTRETQYF

D gene: TRBD1
V gene: TRBV9
CDR3 length: 14
J gene: TRBJ1-2
clone size: .
CDR3 DNA: TGTGCCAGCAGCGTAGGCCAGGGGGCGCACGGCTACACCTTC
CDR3 protein: CASSVGQGAHGYTF

D gene: TRBD2
V gene: TRBV9
CDR3 length: 16
J gene: TRBJ2-7
clone size: .
CDR3 DNA: TGTGCCAGCAGCCGGGGACTAGCGGGGGTCTCCTACGAGCAGTACTTC
CDR3 protein: CASSRGLAGVSYEQYF

D gene: .
V gene: TRBV10-3
CDR3 length: 12
J gene: TRBJ2-6
clone size: .
CDR3 DNA: TGTGCCACGAACAGTGAGGCCAACGTCCTGACTTTC
CDR3 protein: CATNSEANVLTF

D gene: TRBD2
V gene: TRBV3-1/TRBV3-2
CDR3 length: 16
J gene: TRBJ2-3
clone size: .
CDR3 DNA: TGTGCCAGCAGCCAAGGAGCGGCGGGGGGGCCGGGTTCGCAGTATTTT
CDR3 protein: CASSQGAAGGPGSQYF

D gene: TRBD1
V gene: TRBV30
CDR3 length: 15
J gene: TRBJ1-4
clone size: .
CDR3 DNA: TGTGCCTGGAATGACGGACAGGGCATGAGGGAAAAACTGTTTTTT
CDR3 protein: CAWNDGQGMREKLFF

D gene: TRBD1
V gene: TRBV4-1
CDR3 length: 15
J gene: TRBJ2-3
clone size: .
CDR3 DNA: TGCGCCAGCAGCCAAGCGGGGACAGCAGCAGATACGCAGTATTTT
CDR3 protein: CASSQAGTAADTQYF

D gene: .
V gene: TRBV4-1
CDR3 length: 16
J gene: TRBJ1-1
clone size: .
CDR3 DNA: TGCGCCAGCAGCCCCACCGGGGGGCAGTGGAACACTGAAGCTTTCTTT
CDR3 protein: CASSPTGGQWNTEAFF

D gene: TRBD1
V gene: TRBV2
CDR3 length: 13
J gene: TRBJ1-2
clone size: .
CDR3 DNA: TGTGCCAGCAGGGACAGGGGTGGTATCGGCTACACCTTC
CDR3 protein: CASRDRGGIGYTF

D gene: TRBD1
V gene: TRBV2
CDR3 length: 12
J gene: TRBJ2-1
clone size: .
CDR3 DNA: TGTGCCAGCAATGGACAGGGCAATGAGCAGTTCTTC
CDR3 protein: CASNGQGNEQFF

D gene: .
V gene: TRBV19
CDR3 length: 13
J gene: TRBJ2-7
clone size: .
CDR3 DNA: TGTGCCAGTAGTAACGGACAGCATTACGAGCAGTACTTC
CDR3 protein: CASSNGQHYEQYF

D gene: .
V gene: TRBV6-4
CDR3 length: 13
J gene: TRBJ1-5
clone size: .
CDR3 DNA: TGTGCCAGCAGTGACCGTCCGAATCAGCCCCAGCATTTT
CDR3 protein: CASSDRPNQPQHF

D gene: TRBD1
V gene: TRBV29-1
CDR3 length: 13
J gene: TRBJ2-7
clone size: .
CDR3 DNA: TGCAGCGTCAAAGGGCCGACAGGGAATGAGCAGTACTTC
CDR3 protein: CSVKGPTGNEQYF